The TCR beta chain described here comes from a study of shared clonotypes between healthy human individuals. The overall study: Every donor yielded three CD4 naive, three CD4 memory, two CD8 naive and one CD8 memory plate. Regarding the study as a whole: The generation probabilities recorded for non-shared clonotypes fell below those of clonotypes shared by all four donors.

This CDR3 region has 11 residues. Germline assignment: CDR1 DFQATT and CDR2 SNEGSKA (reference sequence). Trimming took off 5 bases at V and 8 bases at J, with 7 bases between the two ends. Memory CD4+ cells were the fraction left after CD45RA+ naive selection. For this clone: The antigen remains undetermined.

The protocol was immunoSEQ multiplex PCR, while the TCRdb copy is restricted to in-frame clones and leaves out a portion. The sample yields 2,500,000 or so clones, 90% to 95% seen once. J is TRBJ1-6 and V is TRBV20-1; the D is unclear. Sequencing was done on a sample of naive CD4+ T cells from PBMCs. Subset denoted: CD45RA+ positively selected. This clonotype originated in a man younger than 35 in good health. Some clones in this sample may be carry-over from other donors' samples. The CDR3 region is CSAGVYSPLHF. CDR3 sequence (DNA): TGCAGTGCTGGGGTTTATTCACCCCTCCACTTT.